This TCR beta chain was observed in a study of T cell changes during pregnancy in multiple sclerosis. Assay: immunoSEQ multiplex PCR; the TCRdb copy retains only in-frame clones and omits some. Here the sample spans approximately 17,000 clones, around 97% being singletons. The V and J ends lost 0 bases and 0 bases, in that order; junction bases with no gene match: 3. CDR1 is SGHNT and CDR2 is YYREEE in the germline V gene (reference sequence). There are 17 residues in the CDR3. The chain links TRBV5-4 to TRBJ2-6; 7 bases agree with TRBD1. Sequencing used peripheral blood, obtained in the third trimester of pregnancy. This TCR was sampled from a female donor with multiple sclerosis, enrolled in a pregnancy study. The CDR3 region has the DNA TGTGCCAGCAGCTTGGGACAGGGCCTCTCTGGGGCCAACGTCCTGACTTTC. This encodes CASSLGQGLSGANVLTF.